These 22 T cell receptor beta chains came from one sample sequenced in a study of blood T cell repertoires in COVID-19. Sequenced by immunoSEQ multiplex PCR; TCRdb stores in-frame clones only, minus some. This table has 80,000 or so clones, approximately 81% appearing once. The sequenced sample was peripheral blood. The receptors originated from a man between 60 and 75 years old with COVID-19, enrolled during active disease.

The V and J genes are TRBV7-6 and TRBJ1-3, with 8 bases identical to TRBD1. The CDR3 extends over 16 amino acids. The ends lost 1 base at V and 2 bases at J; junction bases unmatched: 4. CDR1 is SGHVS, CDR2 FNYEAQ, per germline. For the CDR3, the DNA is TGTGCCAGCAGCTTAGACTCGACAGGGGCTGGAAACACCATATATTTT. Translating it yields CASSLDSTGAGNTIYF.

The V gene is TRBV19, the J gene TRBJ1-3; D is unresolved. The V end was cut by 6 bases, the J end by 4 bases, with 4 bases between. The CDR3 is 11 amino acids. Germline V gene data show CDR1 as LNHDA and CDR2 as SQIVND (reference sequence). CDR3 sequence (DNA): TGTGCCAGTAGAACAGGAAACACCATATATTTT. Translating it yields CASRTGNTIYF. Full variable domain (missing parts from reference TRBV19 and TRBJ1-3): DGGITQSPKYLFRKEGQNVTLSCEQNLNHDAMYWYRQDPGQGLRLIYYSQIVNDFQKGDIAEGYSVSREKKESFPLTVTSAQKNPTAFYLCASRTGNTIYFGEGSWLTVV.

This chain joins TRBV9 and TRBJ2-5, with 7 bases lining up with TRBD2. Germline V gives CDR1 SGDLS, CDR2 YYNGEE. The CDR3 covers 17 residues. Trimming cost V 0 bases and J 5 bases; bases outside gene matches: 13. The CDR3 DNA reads TGTGCCAGCAGCGTAGGGGTATCGGCGGGGGTGCCGGAGACCCAGTACTTC. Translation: CASSVGVSAGVPETQYF.

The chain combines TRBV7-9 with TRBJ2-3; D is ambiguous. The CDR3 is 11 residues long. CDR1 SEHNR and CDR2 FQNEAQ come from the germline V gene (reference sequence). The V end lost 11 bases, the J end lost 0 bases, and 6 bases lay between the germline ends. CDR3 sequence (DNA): TGTGCCGGCCTGAGCACAGATACGCAGTATTTT. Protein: CAGLSTDTQYF. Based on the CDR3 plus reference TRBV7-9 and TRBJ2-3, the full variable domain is DTGVSQNPRHKITKRGQNVTFRCDPISEHNRLYWYRQTLGQGPEFLTYFQNEAQLEKSRLLSDRFSAERPKGSFSTLEIQRTEQGDSAMYLCAGLSTDTQYFGPGTRLTVL.

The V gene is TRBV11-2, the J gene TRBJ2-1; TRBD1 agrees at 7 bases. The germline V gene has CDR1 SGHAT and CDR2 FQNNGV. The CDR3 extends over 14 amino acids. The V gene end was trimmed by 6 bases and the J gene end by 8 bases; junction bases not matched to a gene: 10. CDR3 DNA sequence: TGTGCCAGCAGTCTCTCCAGGGGGACAGATGAGCAGTTCTTC. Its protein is CASSLSRGTDEQFF.

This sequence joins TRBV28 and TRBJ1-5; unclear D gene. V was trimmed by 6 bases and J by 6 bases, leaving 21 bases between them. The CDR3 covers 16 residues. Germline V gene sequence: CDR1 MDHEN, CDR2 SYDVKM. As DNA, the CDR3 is TGTGCCAGCAGAGAATCAGGTGATCGTGAGGGTCAGCCCCAGCATTTT. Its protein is CASRESGDREGQPQHF.

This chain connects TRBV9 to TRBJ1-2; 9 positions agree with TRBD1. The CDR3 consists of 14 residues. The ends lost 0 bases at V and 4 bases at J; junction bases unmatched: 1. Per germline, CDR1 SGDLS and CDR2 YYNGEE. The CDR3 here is CASSVETGGYGYTF. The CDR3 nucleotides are TGTGCCAGCAGCGTAGAGACAGGGGGCTATGGCTACACCTTC. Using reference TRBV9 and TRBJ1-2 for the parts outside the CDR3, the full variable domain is DSGVTQTPKHLITATGQRVTLRCSPRSGDLSVYWYQQSLDQGLQFLIQYYNGEERAKGNILERFSAQQFPDLHSELNLSSLELGDSALYFCASSVETGGYGYTFGSGTRLTVV.

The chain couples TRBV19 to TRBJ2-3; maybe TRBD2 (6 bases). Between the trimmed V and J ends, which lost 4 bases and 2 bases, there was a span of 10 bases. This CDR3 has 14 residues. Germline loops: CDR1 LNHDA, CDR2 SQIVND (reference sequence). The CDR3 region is CASSRRLDTDTQYF. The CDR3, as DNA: TGTGCCAGTAGTAGAAGACTAGACACAGATACGCAGTATTTT.

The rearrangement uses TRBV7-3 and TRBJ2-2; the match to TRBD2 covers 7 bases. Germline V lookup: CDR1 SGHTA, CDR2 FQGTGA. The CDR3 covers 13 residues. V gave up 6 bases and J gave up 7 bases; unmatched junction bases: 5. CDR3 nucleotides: TGTGCCAGCAGTCGGAGGACTAGCGGGGAGCTGTTTTTT. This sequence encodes CASSRRTSGELFF.

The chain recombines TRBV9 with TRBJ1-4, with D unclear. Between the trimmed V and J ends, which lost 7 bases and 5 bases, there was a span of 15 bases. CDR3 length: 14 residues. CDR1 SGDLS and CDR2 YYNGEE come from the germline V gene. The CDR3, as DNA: TGTGCCAGCGCAATGGCAGGTACAAATGAAAAACTGTTTTTT. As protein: CASAMAGTNEKLFF.

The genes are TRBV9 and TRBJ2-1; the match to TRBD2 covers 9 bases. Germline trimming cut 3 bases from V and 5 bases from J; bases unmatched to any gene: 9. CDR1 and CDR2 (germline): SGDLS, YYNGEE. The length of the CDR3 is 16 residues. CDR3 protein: CASSGSGGGAHNEQFF. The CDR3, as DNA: TGTGCCAGCAGCGGGAGCGGCGGGGGGGCCCACAATGAGCAGTTCTTC. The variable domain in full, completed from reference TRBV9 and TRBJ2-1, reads DSGVTQTPKHLITATGQRVTLRCSPRSGDLSVYWYQQSLDQGLQFLIQYYNGEERAKGNILERFSAQQFPDLHSELNLSSLELGDSALYFCASSGSGGGAHNEQFFGPGTRLTVL.

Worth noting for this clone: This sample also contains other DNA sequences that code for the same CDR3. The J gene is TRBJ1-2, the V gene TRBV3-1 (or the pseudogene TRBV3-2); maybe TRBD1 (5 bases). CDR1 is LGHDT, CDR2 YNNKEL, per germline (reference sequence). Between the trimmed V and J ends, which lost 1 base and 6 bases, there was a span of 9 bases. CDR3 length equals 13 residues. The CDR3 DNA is TGTGCCAGCAGCCAAGGACAGAACCATGGCTACACCTTC. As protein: CASSQGQNHGYTF.

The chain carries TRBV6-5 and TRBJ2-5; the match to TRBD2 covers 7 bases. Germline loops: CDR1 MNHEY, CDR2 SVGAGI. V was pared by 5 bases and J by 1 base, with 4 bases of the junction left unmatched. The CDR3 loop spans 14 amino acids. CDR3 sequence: CASSNPGGQETQYF. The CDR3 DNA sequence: TGTGCCAGCAGTAACCCGGGGGGCCAAGAGACCCAGTACTTC.

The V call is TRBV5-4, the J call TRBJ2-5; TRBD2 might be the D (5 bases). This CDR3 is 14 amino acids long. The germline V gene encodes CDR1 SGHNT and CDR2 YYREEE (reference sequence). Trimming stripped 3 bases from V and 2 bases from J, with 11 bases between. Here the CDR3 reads CASSSTRGQETQYF. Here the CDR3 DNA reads TGTGCCAGCAGCTCTACCCGGGGTCAAGAGACCCAGTACTTC.

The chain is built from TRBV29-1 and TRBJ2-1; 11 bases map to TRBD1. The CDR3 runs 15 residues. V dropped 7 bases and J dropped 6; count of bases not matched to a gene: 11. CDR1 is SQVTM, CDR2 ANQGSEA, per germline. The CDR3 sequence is CSARNLGTGGNEQFF. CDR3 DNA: TGCAGCGCTAGAAACCTGGGGACAGGGGGCAATGAGCAGTTCTTC.

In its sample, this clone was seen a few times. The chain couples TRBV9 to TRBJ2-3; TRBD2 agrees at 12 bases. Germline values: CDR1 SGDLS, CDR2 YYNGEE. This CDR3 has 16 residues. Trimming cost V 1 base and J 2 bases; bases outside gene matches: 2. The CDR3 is CASSVLAGGPTDTQYF. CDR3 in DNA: TGTGCCAGCAGCGTACTAGCGGGAGGGCCCACAGATACGCAGTATTTT.

CDR3 in amino acids: CASSVGQGNYGYTF. The CDR3 bases are TGTGCCAGCAGCGTCGGACAGGGGAACTATGGCTACACCTTC. This chain links TRBV9 with TRBJ1-2; 9 nucleotides agree with TRBD1. Germline lookup yields CDR1 SGDLS and CDR2 YYNGEE. The CDR3 has 14 amino acids. The V segment lost 2 bases and the J segment 2 bases; nucleotides outside the gene matches: 1.

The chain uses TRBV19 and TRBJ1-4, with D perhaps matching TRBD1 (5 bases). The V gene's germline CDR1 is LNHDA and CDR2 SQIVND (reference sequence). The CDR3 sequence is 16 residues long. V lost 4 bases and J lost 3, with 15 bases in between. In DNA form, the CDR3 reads TGTGCCAGTAGTACCCCAGACAGACCTCCTAATGAAAAACTGTTTTTT. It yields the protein CASSTPDRPPNEKLFF.

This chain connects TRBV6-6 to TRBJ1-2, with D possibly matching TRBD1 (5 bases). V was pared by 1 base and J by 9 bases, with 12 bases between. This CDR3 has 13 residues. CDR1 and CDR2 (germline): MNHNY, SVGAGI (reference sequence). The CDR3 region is CASSYYQGRSYTF. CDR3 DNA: TGTGCCAGCAGTTACTACCAGGGCAGGAGCTACACCTTC.

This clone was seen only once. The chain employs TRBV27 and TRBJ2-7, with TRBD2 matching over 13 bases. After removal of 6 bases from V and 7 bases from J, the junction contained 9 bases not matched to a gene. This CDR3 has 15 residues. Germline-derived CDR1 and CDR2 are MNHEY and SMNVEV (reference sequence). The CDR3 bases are TGTGCCAGCAGGCGAGGACTAGCGGGAGTAGGGGAGCAGTACTTC. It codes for CASRRGLAGVGEQYF.

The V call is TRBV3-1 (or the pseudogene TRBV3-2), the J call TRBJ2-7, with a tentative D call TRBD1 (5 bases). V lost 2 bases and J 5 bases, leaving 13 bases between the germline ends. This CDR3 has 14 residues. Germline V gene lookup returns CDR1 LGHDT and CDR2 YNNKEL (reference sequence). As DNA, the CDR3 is TGTGCCAGCAGCCAAAGGGGTGTCATGGACGAGCAGTACTTC. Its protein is CASSQRGVMDEQYF.

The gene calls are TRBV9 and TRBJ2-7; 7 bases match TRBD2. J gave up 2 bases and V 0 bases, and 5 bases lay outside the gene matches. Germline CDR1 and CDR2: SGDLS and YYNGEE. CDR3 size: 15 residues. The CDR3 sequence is CASSVGEGSTYEQYF. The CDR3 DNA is TGTGCCAGCAGCGTAGGGGAGGGTTCCACCTACGAGCAGTACTTC.